These 21 T cell receptor beta chains were sequenced from one sample in a study of human T cells and chemical hapten exposure. TCRdb processed the RACE reads anew with MiXCR; each CDR3 protein has one entry. The repertoire includes tens of thousands of distinct CDR3 sequences, around 6.7% of them detected once, and 1.3% sits in the top ten. Stated time point: patch test 2, 6 weeks after DPC sensitization. Treatment indicated: therapeutic diphenylcyclopropenone sensitization with weekly scalp DPC. The material was whole blood, obtained in connection with sensitization to the hapten diphenylcyclopropenone (DPC). All receptors derive from a woman aged 25-40 years with alopecia areata. Some clones in this sample may be carry-over from other donors' samples.

This clonotype was observed many times. The V call is TRBV4-2, the J call TRBJ2-1; TRBD2 matches at 7 bases. Germline values: CDR1 LGHNA, CDR2 YNFKEQ. The CDR3 sequence is 17 residues long. Trimming at V came to 3 bases and at J to 3 bases, leaving 11 bases not matched to a gene. The CDR3 here is CASSQATRAGRYNEQFF. CDR3 DNA: TGTGCCAGCAGCCAGGCTACCCGAGCGGGGCGCTACAATGAGCAGTTCTTC.

This clonotype was detected a few times. This chain links TRBV29-1 with TRBJ1-1; D call uncertain. The CDR3 covers 13 residues. The germline CDR1 and CDR2 sequences are SQVTM and ANQGSEA. V was cut by 7 bases and J by 6 bases, with 18 bases left in between. CDR3 protein: CSARIVEGSEAFF. In nucleotides, the CDR3 is TGCAGCGCTAGAATCGTTGAAGGATCTGAAGCTTTCTTT. Using reference TRBV29-1 and TRBJ1-1 for the parts outside the CDR3, the full variable domain is SAVISQKPSRDICQRGTSLTIQCQVDSQVTMMFWYRQQPGQSLTLIATANQGSEATYESGFVIDKFPISRPNLTFSTLTVSNMSPEDSSIYLCSARIVEGSEAFFGQGTRLTVV.

This clonotype was observed at least ten times. This rearrangement joins TRBV10-1 to TRBJ1-1; D unresolved. The CDR3 totals 13 residues. CDR1 and CDR2 (germline): WNHNN, SYGVQD (reference sequence). V was shortened by 2 bases and J by 1 base, with 5 bases between the two germline ends. Here the CDR3 reads CASSEVKNTEAFF. The CDR3 region has the DNA TGCGCCAGCAGTGAGGTAAAGAACACTGAAGCTTTCTTT.

This clonotype was recorded many times. The chain couples TRBV20-1 to TRBJ1-4, with D perhaps TRBD1 (6 bases). There are 15 residues in the CDR3. Germline V gives CDR1 DFQATT, CDR2 SNEGSKA (reference sequence). The V and J ends lost 5 bases and 12 bases respectively, with 25 bases between them. The CDR3 loop reads CSAQNLQGPYEELFF. The CDR3 DNA reads as TGCAGTGCTCAAAATCTACAGGGTCCGTACGAGGAACTGTTTTTT.

This clonotype was observed many times. The CDR3 loop reads CASSLGFGGNEQFF. The CDR3 nucleotides are TGCGCCAGCAGCTTGGGATTCGGGGGCAATGAGCAGTTCTTC. This chain links TRBV5-1 with TRBJ2-1; possible D gene TRBD2, 6 bases. The CDR3 length is 14 residues. V lost 0 bases and J lost 6, with 10 bases in between. Germline values: CDR1 SGHRS, CDR2 YFSETQ.

This clonotype has at least ten counts. This chain joins TRBV6-6 and TRBJ2-3; D gene uncertain. With 7 bases removed from V and 0 bases from J, the gap between germline ends came to 11 bases. From germline, CDR1 is MNHNY and CDR2 SVGAGI (reference sequence). CDR3 length: 14 residues. As DNA, the CDR3 is TGTGCCAGCATAAGTCCCGTTAGCACAGATACGCAGTATTTT. Translation gives CASISPVSTDTQYF.

This clonotype was counted many times. The rearrangement uses TRBV6-6 and TRBJ2-5, with a tentative D call TRBD2 (6 bases). Looked up from germline, CDR1 is MNHNY and CDR2 is SVGAGI (reference sequence). CDR3 length: 15 amino acids. V lost 4 bases, J lost 5 bases, and 17 bases lay in between. CDR3 sequence (DNA): TGTGCCAGCAGTTTGAACGGGGGACCGGGGGAGACCCAGTACTTC. As protein: CASSLNGGPGETQYF.

At least ten counts were recorded for this clonotype. The V and J genes are TRBV2 and TRBJ1-6; a weak D match, TRBD1 (5 bases). The V gene's germline CDR1 is SNHLY and CDR2 FYNNEI. Trimming cost V 7 bases and J 9 bases, with 10 bases left between them. The length of the CDR3 is 12 residues. In DNA form, the CDR3 reads TGTGCCAGCACCACAGGATCTTCACCCCTCCACTTT. It is translated as CASTTGSSPLHF.

A few counts support this clonotype. This chain uses TRBV6-2 or TRBV6-3 with TRBJ1-1; 12 bases line up with TRBD1. Germline V lookup: CDR1 MNHEY, CDR2 SVGEGT. CDR3 size: 15 residues. With V trimmed by 7 bases and J by 11 bases, 14 bases remained unmatched. CDR3 in amino acids: CASTPRRGQGAAAFF. The DNA for the CDR3 is TGTGCCAGCACCCCCCGTAGGGGACAGGGGGCGGCCGCTTTCTTT.

The chain links TRBV5-1 to TRBJ2-6; D is uncertain. V was pared by 4 bases and J by 0 bases, with 14 bases between. CDR1 and CDR2 (germline): SGHRS, YFSETQ. The CDR3 consists of 17 residues. CDR3 coding DNA: TGCGCCAGCAGCCTTCAGGTTGGGATCTCTGGGGCCAACGTCCTGACTTTC. The encoded protein is CASSLQVGISGANVLTF.

The chain uses TRBV14 and TRBJ2-5, with D perhaps given as TRBD1 or TRBD2 (5 bases each). Trimming cost V 0 bases and J 2 bases, with 7 bases left between them. The CDR3 spans 14 residues. Germline CDR1 reads SGHDN; CDR2 reads FVKESK. CDR3 sequence reads: CASSQERGQETQYF. The DNA of the CDR3 is TGTGCCAGCAGCCAAGAGAGGGGACAAGAGACCCAGTACTTC.

This clonotype was seen ten or more times. This chain links TRBV20-1 with TRBJ1-1; 7 nucleotides line up with TRBD1. Germline values: CDR1 DFQATT, CDR2 SNEGSKA (reference sequence). Unmatched junction bases numbered 7, after V lost 6 bases and J lost 3 bases. CDR3 length: 13 amino acids. Here the CDR3 DNA reads TGCAGTGCCGCGACAGGGAGGTACACTGAAGCTTTCTTT. Translating it yields CSAATGRYTEAFF.

This clonotype was counted a few times. The chain employs TRBV3-1 and TRBJ2-1; D uncertain. The CDR3 length is 12 residues. The germline V gene has CDR1 LGHDT and CDR2 YNNKEL (reference sequence). The V end lost 6 bases, the J end lost 4 bases, and 7 bases lay between the germline ends. CDR3 in amino acids: CASSYFYNEQFF. CDR3 sequence (DNA): TGTGCCAGCAGTTACTTTTACAATGAGCAGTTCTTC.

Many counts were recorded for this clonotype. The chain employs TRBV20-1 and TRBJ1-2; D uncertain. The CDR3 covers 14 residues. Germline loops: CDR1 DFQATT, CDR2 SNEGSKA (reference sequence). V lost 0 bases to trimming and J lost 1 base, with 9 bases between them. CDR3 amino acids: CSARDSRDNYGYTF. In DNA form, the CDR3 reads TGCAGTGCTAGAGATTCTCGGGATAACTATGGCTACACCTTC.

This clonotype was observed many times. The chain links TRBV20-1 to TRBJ2-4; 9 nucleotides line up with TRBD1. The V segment lost 3 bases and the J segment 8 bases; nucleotides outside the gene matches: 8. Germline-derived CDR1 and CDR2 are DFQATT and SNEGSKA (reference sequence). This CDR3 contains 14 residues. The CDR3 sequence is CSASDRGAADIQYF. For the CDR3, the DNA is TGCAGTGCTAGCGACAGGGGGGCCGCCGACATTCAGTACTTC.

To note about this clonotype: One end of the junction varies from germline; a read error may be responsible. The chain couples TRBV7-9 to TRBJ2-3, with 11 bases identical to TRBD2. Germline CDR1 is SEHNR and CDR2 is FQNEAQ (reference sequence). The CDR3 contains 17 residues. The CDR3 here is CDSSLAGTSGSTDTQYF. The CDR3 nucleotides read TGTGACAGCAGCTTAGCGGGGACTAGCGGTAGCACAGATACGCAGTATTTT.

This clonotype showed up many times. V and J are TRBV9 and TRBJ2-1, with 8 bases that match TRBD2. Trimming at V came to 0 bases and at J to 7 bases, leaving 9 bases not matched to a gene. CDR3 length: 16 residues. Germline V gene lookup returns CDR1 SGDLS and CDR2 YYNGEE. The CDR3 spells CASSVATGGEGNEQFF. CDR3 in DNA: TGTGCCAGCAGCGTAGCTACGGGGGGGGAGGGGAATGAGCAGTTCTTC.

The chain links TRBV5-4 to TRBJ2-3; TRBD1 is a possible D gene (6 bases). This CDR3 spans 15 amino acids. CDR1 and CDR2 (germline): SGHNT, YYREEE (reference sequence). V lost 5 bases and J 5 bases, leaving 18 bases between the germline ends. CDR3 region: CASRHVGQGKDTQYF. CDR3 bases: TGTGCCAGCAGACATGTAGGGCAGGGGAAAGATACGCAGTATTTT.

The table lists this clonotype with a few counts. V and J are TRBV19 and TRBJ2-1; the match to TRBD2 covers 14 bases. The ends lost 6 bases at V and 5 bases at J; junction bases unmatched: 9. CDR1 is LNHDA and CDR2 is SQIVND in the germline V gene (reference sequence). This CDR3 spans 17 amino acids. CDR3 protein: CASRSLTSGGANNEQFF. The CDR3 region has the DNA TGTGCCAGTAGGAGCTTGACTAGCGGGGGGGCAAACAATGAGCAGTTCTTC. The complete variable domain, with remaining parts taken from reference TRBV19 and TRBJ2-1, reads DGGITQSPKYLFRKEGQNVTLSCEQNLNHDAMYWYRQDPGQGLRLIYYSQIVNDFQKGDIAEGYSVSREKKESFPLTVTSAQKNPTAFYLCASRSLTSGGANNEQFFGPGTRLTVL.

This clonotype was counted many times. This chain joins TRBV2 and TRBJ1-1; D not certain. Trimming left V 2 bases short and J 8 bases short, with 9 bases between. The CDR3 loop spans 12 amino acids. CDR1 and CDR2 (germline): SNHLY, FYNNEI. The CDR3: CASSESGLEAFF. The DNA of the CDR3 is TGTGCCAGCAGTGAATCGGGTTTAGAAGCTTTCTTT.

This clonotype was detected many times. The chain links TRBV9 to TRBJ2-5; 9 nucleotides match TRBD2. The germline CDR1 and CDR2 sequences are SGDLS and YYNGEE. This CDR3 has 17 residues. V shed 3 bases, J shed 4 bases, and the junction held 13 bases outside the gene matches. CDR3 DNA: TGTGCCAGCAGCGGAGGAAGTCTGGCGGGGGGGCTAGAGACCCAGTACTTC. Amino acids: CASSGGSLAGGLETQYF. The variable domain in full, with the rest retrieved from reference TRBV9 and TRBJ2-5, is DSGVTQTPKHLITATGQRVTLRCSPRSGDLSVYWYQQSLDQGLQFLIQYYNGEERAKGNILERFSAQQFPDLHSELNLSSLELGDSALYFCASSGGSLAGGLETQYFGPGTRLLVL.